This T cell receptor (beta chain) was retrieved from a study of blood T cell repertoires in COVID-19. Study-level information: Italy, Spain and the United States were the sources of the convalescent and acute COVID-19 samples. Sample material is recorded as cDNA or gDNA derived from T cells, B-cell-depleted T cells, or PBMCs.

Per germline, CDR1 MNHEY and CDR2 SVGAGI. The length of the CDR3 is 15 residues. The V gene end was trimmed by 6 bases and the J gene end by 0 bases; junction bases not matched to a gene: 4. Per the authors' pipeline: Cell counts per sample came from amplifying reference gene primers. Sequencing used immunoSEQ multiplex PCR; TCRdb keeps in-frame clones, though not all of them. That table furnishes V, J and clone size, whereas the DNA furnished D and trimming. The profile shows roughly 70,000 clones, roughly three quarters of them singletons. The receptor was derived from a man in his 70s with acute or convalescent COVID-19. Specimen: peripheral blood. The V gene is TRBV6-5, the J gene TRBJ1-4, with TRBD1 identical over 7 bases. CDR3 protein: CASRPGTATNEKLFF. CDR3 DNA sequence: TGTGCCAGCAGGCCAGGGACAGCAACTAATGAAAAACTGTTTTTT.